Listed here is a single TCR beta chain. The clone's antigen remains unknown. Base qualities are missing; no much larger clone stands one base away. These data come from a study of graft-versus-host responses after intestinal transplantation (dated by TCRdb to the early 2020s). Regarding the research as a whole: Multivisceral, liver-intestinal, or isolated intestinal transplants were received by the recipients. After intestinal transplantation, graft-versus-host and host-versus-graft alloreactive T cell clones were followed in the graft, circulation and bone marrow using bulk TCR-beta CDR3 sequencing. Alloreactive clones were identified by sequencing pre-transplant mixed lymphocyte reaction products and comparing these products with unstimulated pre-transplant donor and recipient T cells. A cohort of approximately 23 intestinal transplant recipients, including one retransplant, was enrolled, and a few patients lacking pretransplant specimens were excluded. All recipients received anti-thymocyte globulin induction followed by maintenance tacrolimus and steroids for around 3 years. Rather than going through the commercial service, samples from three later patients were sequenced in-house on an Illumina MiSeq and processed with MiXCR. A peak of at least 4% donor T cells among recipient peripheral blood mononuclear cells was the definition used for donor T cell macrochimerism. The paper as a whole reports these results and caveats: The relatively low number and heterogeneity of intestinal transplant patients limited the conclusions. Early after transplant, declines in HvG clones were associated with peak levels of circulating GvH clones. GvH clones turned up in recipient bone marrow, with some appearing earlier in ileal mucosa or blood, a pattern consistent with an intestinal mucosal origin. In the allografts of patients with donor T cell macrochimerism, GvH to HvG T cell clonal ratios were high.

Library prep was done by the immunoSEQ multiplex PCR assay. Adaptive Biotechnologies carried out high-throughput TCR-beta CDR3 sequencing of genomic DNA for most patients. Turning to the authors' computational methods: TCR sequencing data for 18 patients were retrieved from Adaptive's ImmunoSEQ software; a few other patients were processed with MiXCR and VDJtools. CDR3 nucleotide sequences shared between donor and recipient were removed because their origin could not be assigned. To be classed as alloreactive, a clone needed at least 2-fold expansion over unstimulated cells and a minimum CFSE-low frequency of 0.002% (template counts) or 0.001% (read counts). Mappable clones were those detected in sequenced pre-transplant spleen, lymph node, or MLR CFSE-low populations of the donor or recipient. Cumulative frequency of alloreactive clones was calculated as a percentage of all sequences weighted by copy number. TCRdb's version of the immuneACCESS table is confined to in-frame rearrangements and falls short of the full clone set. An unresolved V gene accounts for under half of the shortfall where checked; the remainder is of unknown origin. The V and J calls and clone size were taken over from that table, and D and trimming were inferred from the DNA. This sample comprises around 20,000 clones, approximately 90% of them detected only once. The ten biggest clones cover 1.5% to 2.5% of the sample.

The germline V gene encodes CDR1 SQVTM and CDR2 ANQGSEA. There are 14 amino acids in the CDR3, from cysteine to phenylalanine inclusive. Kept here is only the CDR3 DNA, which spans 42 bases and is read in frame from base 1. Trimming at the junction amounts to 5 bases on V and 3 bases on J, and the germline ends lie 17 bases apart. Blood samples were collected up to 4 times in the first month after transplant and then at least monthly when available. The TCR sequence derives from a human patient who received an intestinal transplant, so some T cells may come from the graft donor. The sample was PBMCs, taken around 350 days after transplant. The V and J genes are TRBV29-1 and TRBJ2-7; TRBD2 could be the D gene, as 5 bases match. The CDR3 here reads CSVWGFGSNYEQYF. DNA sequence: TGCAGCGTTTGGGGTTTTGGGAGCAACTACGAGCAGTACTTC.